The following is a T cell receptor beta chain sequence with its context. Its target is not known. From germline, CDR1 is SGHNT and CDR2 YYREEE (reference sequence). The CDR3 covers 17 residues. Trimming at V came to 1 base and at J to 2 bases, leaving 5 bases not matched to a gene. The data belong to a study of regulatory and conventional T cells in RAG deficiency. The repertoire was sequenced with immunoSEQ multiplex PCR; TCRdb's copy has only in-frame clones and lacks some. The repertoire holds about 30,000 clones, with around nine tenths as singletons. Study-level findings and limits: Patient subsets had shorter CDR3s; Omenn Treg-Tconv overlap exceeded 85%. RAG-deficient patients showed markedly lower Shannon entropy and higher Simpson indices than control T-cell subsets. Omenn syndrome and CID/AS patients had approximately 91-fold fewer unique Treg TCR beta sequences, versus approximately 10-fold elsewhere.

The sorted regulatory T cells were CD4+, CD25-high and CD127-low, with genomic DNA sequenced. These same records also appear under a second study, on regulatory T cells. As that study records: Primers: 52 TRBV forward and 13 TRBJ reverse. Patient repertoires had restricted TRB V-J pairs and skewed V and J usage, most in Tregs.

The sequenced sample consisted of Tregs sorted from blood. The chain is built from TRBV5-4 and TRBJ2-7, with 14 positions matching TRBD2. The receptor was derived from a human donor in good health. The CDR3, as DNA: TGTGCCAGCAGCTTGTGGGGACTAGCGGGGGCCCCCTACGAGCAGTACTTC. The encoded protein is CASSLWGLAGAPYEQYF.